A selection of T cell receptor beta chains follows, all from one sample in a study of Graves' ophthalmopathy and Graves' hyperthyroidism. TCRdb ran MiXCR on the multiplex PCR reads and lists one entry per CDR3 protein. This sample has 620,000 or so distinct CDR3 sequences, with around a fifth found just once. The sequenced sample was peripheral blood. Receptors were obtained from a woman aged 18-29 years with stable Graves' hyperthyroidism. Some clones in this sample may be carry-over from other donors' samples. CDR3s include the opening cysteine and the closing phenylalanine or tryptophan. D genes are given only for firm matches. A row's size may be missing; if present it is once, few, many or a size class.

d_call	clone_size	j_call	v_call	cdr3_nt	cdr3_aa
TRBD2	few	TRBJ2-5	TRBV4-1	TGCGCCAGCAGCGGAATAGCGGGGGGACAAGAGACCCAGTACTTC	CASSGIAGGQETQYF
TRBD1	few	TRBJ1-2	TRBV6-2/TRBV6-3	TGTGCCAGCAGTTACGGGACAGGGTCCGGCTACACCTTC	CASSYGTGSGYTF
NA	many	TRBJ1-6	TRBV6-5	TGTGCCAGCAACGGACTCTCCGGAGGGGTTAATTCACCCCTCCACTTT	CASNGLSGGVNSPLHF
NA	many	TRBJ1-5	TRBV6-2/TRBV6-3	TGTGCCAGCAGTTACGTTACAGACGGTCAGCCCCAGCATTTT	CASSYVTDGQPQHF
NA	many	TRBJ2-7	TRBV13	TGTGCCAGCAGCTTACGGCAGGGTCAAGGGGGGGGTCTTTACGAGCAGTACTTC	CASSLRQGQGGGLYEQYF
TRBD2	many	TRBJ2-5	TRBV9	TGTGCCAGCAGCCCAGAGGGTGCGGGAGGTGAGACCCAGTACTTC	CASSPEGAGGETQYF
TRBD1	NA	TRBJ1-5	TRBV3-1	TGTGCCAGCAGCAAGGGACAGGGGGTCAATCAGCCCCAGCATTTT	CASSKGQGVNQPQHF
TRBD2	few	TRBJ2-2	TRBV2	TGTGCCAGCAGTGAGGGGCGGGAGGACACCGGGGAGCTGTTTTTT	CASSEGREDTGELFF
NA	many	TRBJ1-6	TRBV10-2	TGCGCCAGCAGTGAGGAAAGGGCCTCACCCCTCCACTTT	CASSEERASPLHF
TRBD2	few	TRBJ2-2	TRBV29-1	TGCAGCGTTGAATCGGCGGGGGTTAACACCGGGGAGCTGTTTTTT	CSVESAGVNTGELFF
NA	many	TRBJ1-1	TRBV10-2	TGCGCCAGCATCCCCTCGGACAGGAACACTGAAGCTTTCTTT	CASIPSDRNTEAFF
TRBD1	many	TRBJ2-7	TRBV12-3/TRBV12-4	TGTGCCAGCAGTTTAAGTGGGACAGAGCGAGGCGAGCAGTACTTC	CASSLSGTERGEQYF
NA	many	TRBJ2-7	TRBV6-1	TGTGCCAGCAGAGTCCAGGGCCGCTACGAGCAGTACTTC	CASRVQGRYEQYF
NA	many	TRBJ1-1	TRBV5-6	TGTGCCAGCAGCCGGGACGCACACACTGAAGCTTTCTTT	CASSRDAHTEAFF
NA	few	TRBJ1-3	TRBV25-1	TGTGCCAGCAGTGAACCCCATTCCCGGGGAAACACCATATATTTT	CASSEPHSRGNTIYF
TRBD2	NA	TRBJ2-2	TRBV5-1	TGCGCCAGCAGCTTCCGCGGACTAGCGGGAGTCGGTGGGGAGCTGTTTTTT	CASSFRGLAGVGGELFF
NA	many	TRBJ1-2	TRBV6-2/TRBV6-3	TGTGCCAGCACTATAGGGGAGAACTATGGCTACACCTTC	CASTIGENYGYTF
NA	NA	TRBJ2-7	TRBV2	TGTGCCAGCAGTGAAGCGGTAGGGCTCGTCAACGAGCAGTACTTC	CASSEAVGLVNEQYF
NA	NA	TRBJ1-1	TRBV11-1	TGTGCCAGCAGCCCACCCGGCACCGGGACGAACACTGAAGCTTTCTTT	CASSPPGTGTNTEAFF